Listed here are 20 T cell receptor beta chains from one sample, sequenced in a study of vaccination and CD4 T cells after COVID-19. Treatment denoted: approximately nine-day PBMC culture with coronavirus spike peptide pools or control peptides (ViraFEST assay). Their antigen targets remain unknown. The Oncomine TCR Beta short-read assay was applied to DNA of cultured CD4+ T cells. TCRdb reprocessed the PCR reads via MiXCR and lists one record per CDR3 protein. The table lists more than 13,000 distinct CDR3 sequences, about 61% of them singletons. The source material was CD4+ T cells from blood, cultured in vitro. The receptors were gathered from a human donor who had recovered from COVID-19.

This clonotype appeared a few times. The chain has TRBV10-3 and TRBJ1-6, with 11 bases fitting TRBD1. The germline V gene encodes CDR1 ENHRY and CDR2 SYGVKD. With 10 bases clipped from V and 5 bases from J, the junction kept 4 bases outside the gene matches. CDR3 size: 14 residues. The DNA for the CDR3 is TGTGCCACCTCGGGACAGGGGGATAATTCACCCCTCCACTTT. It yields the protein CATSGQGDNSPLHF.

This chain joins TRBV6-2 or TRBV6-3 and TRBJ1-5; no clear D. Trimming cost V 6 bases and J 0 bases, with 9 bases left between them. The CDR3 has 14 residues. The germline V gene encodes CDR1 MNHEY and CDR2 SVGEGT. CDR3 DNA sequence: TGTGCCAGCAGCACAGCTTATAGCAATCAGCCCCAGCATTTT. Protein sequence: CASSTAYSNQPQHF.

Only one count was recorded for this clonotype. The gene calls are TRBV6-1 and TRBJ1-3; D is uncertain. The germline CDR1 and CDR2 sequences are MNHNS and SASEGT. The CDR3 runs to 13 residues. V lost 7 bases, J lost 5 bases, and 12 bases lay in between. The CDR3 nucleotides are TGTGCCAGCATCCCCGTCCAGCGAAACACCATATATTTT. Amino acids: CASIPVQRNTIYF.

The rearrangement uses TRBV6-1 and TRBJ1-5; 9 positions match TRBD1. With 3 bases clipped from V and 4 bases from J, the junction kept 7 bases outside the gene matches. This CDR3 comprises 16 residues. Germline lookup yields CDR1 MNHNS and CDR2 SASEGT. As DNA, the CDR3 is TGTGCCAGCAGTGATCCGGGGACAGGGCGTAATCAGCCCCAGCATTTT. Encoded protein: CASSDPGTGRNQPQHF.

This clonotype was observed a few times. The chain combines TRBV7-2 with TRBJ2-7; TRBD2 agrees at 11 bases. The V and J ends lost 5 bases and 2 bases, in that order; junction bases with no gene match: 2. The CDR3 consists of 14 residues. Per the germline V gene, CDR1 is SGHTA and CDR2 is FQGNSA. The CDR3 bases are TGTGCCAGCAGCCAGACTAGCGGGACCTACGAGCAGTACTTC. Translating it yields CASSQTSGTYEQYF. The full variable domain, in which reference TRBV7-2 and TRBJ2-7 provide the parts outside the CDR3, is GAGVSQSPSNKVTEKGKDVELRCDPISGHTALYWYRQSLGQGLEFLIYFQGNSAPDKSGLPSDRFSAERTGGSVSTLTIQRTQQEDSAVYLCASSQTSGTYEQYFGPGTRLTVT.

This clonotype was seen only a few times. V and J are TRBV2 and TRBJ2-7, with TRBD2 matching 7 bases. CDR3 length: 15 amino acids. Germline V gene lookup returns CDR1 SNHLY and CDR2 FYNNEI. Germline trimming cut 3 bases from V and 6 bases from J; bases unmatched to any gene: 11. The CDR3 coding sequence is TGTGCCAGCAGTGAGCGGACGGGCGGGGGAGGCGAGCAGTACTTC. Translation: CASSERTGGGGEQYF.

The chain combines TRBV7-3 with TRBJ2-2; the D gene is possibly TRBD1 (5 bases). CDR1 and CDR2 from the germline V gene are SGHTA and FQGTGA. Trimming cost V 2 bases and J 4 bases, with 8 bases left between them. CDR3 length equals 14 residues. The CDR3 DNA sequence: TGTGCCAGCAGCTTATGGCAGGGCACCGGGGAGCTGTTTTTT. This sequence encodes CASSLWQGTGELFF.

There are a few counts of this clonotype. The J gene is TRBJ1-1, the V gene TRBV5-1; D is possibly TRBD1 (6 bases). Trimming stripped 1 base from V and 5 bases from J, with 15 bases between. The CDR3 is 15 amino acids. CDR1 is SGHRS, CDR2 YFSETQ, per germline. Written as DNA, the CDR3 is TGCGCCAGCAGCTTGACGGGGGGCTCGAGAACTGAAGCTTTCTTT. Translation gives CASSLTGGSRTEAFF.

This clonotype is labeled as large. A read error may produce the germline difference seen at one junction end. The rearrangement joins TRBV15 to TRBJ1-2; D is possibly TRBD1 (6 bases). The CDR3 is 13 amino acids. The V gene's germline CDR1 is LNHNV and CDR2 YYDKDF (reference sequence). CDR3 sequence reads: CATRREGGVGYTF. For the CDR3, the DNA is TGTGCCACCCGCAGGGAAGGGGGAGTGGGCTACACCTTC.

The chain carries TRBV19 and TRBJ1-1; no clear D gene. The CDR3 sequence is 14 residues long. Germline values: CDR1 LNHDA, CDR2 SQIVND (reference sequence). The germline V and J ends were trimmed by 7 bases and 0 bases, with 12 bases remaining between them. CDR3 in DNA: TGTGCCAGTACGGTCGGACGGGTGAACACTGAAGCTTTCTTT. Its translation: CASTVGRVNTEAFF. The variable domain in full, with the rest retrieved from reference TRBV19 and TRBJ1-1, is DGGITQSPKYLFRKEGQNVTLSCEQNLNHDAMYWYRQDPGQGLRLIYYSQIVNDFQKGDIAEGYSVSREKKESFPLTVTSAQKNPTAFYLCASTVGRVNTEAFFGQGTRLTVV.

This chain links TRBV5-1 with TRBJ1-5; D gene ambiguous. The CDR3 runs 13 residues. The V gene lost 1 base and the J gene lost 4 bases, with 6 bases spanning the gap. Germline CDR1 SGHRS, CDR2 YFSETQ. CDR3 region: CASSLTLNQPQHF. In DNA, the CDR3 is TGCGCCAGCAGCTTGACCCTGAATCAGCCCCAGCATTTT.

This chain uses TRBV2 with TRBJ2-3, with a weak D call TRBD1 (5 bases). Germline V lookup: CDR1 SNHLY, CDR2 FYNNEI. V dropped 2 bases and J dropped 4 bases, with 16 bases sitting between them. The CDR3 is 16 amino acids. In nucleotides, the CDR3 is TGTGCCAGCAGTGAACGAAGGGGCGGAACAGCAGATACGCAGTATTTT. Its translation: CASSERRGGTADTQYF.

This rearrangement joins TRBV20-1 to TRBJ2-7; 8 bases align to TRBD2. The CDR3 covers 14 residues. The germline CDR1 and CDR2 sequences are DFQATT and SNEGSKA (reference sequence). V shed 0 bases, J shed 5 bases, and the junction held 6 bases outside the gene matches. The CDR3 region is CSARDPGRANEQYF. CDR3 bases: TGCAGTGCTAGAGATCCCGGGAGGGCCAACGAGCAGTACTTC.

This clonotype is medium-sized. The V and J genes are TRBV7-9 and TRBJ1-1, with a weak D call TRBD1 (5 bases). V lost 3 bases, J lost 5 bases, and 13 bases lay in between. Germline V gene sequence: CDR1 SEHNR, CDR2 FQNEAQ (reference sequence). The CDR3 extends over 14 amino acids. CDR3 loop: CASSFGGSRTEAFF. The CDR3 bases are TGTGCCAGCAGCTTCGGGGGGAGTCGGACTGAAGCTTTCTTT.

This chain connects TRBV7-9 to TRBJ1-2; 7 nucleotides match TRBD1. Germline V gene data show CDR1 as SEHNR and CDR2 as FQNEAQ (reference sequence). This CDR3 has 16 residues. V was pared by 6 bases and J by 6 bases, with 16 bases of the junction left unmatched. The CDR3 nucleotides read TGTGCCAGCAGGAGACAGGGTCTTTCTCCTCAACATGGCTACACCTTC. As protein: CASRRQGLSPQHGYTF.

The chain uses TRBV4-1 and TRBJ2-7; D possibly matches TRBD1 or TRBD2 (6 bases each). V dropped 4 bases and J dropped 2 bases, with 12 bases sitting between them. This CDR3 contains 14 residues. Germline V CDR1 and CDR2: MGHRA, YSYEKL. CDR3 nucleotide sequence: TGCGCCAGCAGCCGCGGGACACTCACCTACGAGCAGTACTTC. Translation gives CASSRGTLTYEQYF.

This clonotype was detected once. The CDR3 DNA reads TGCAGCGTTGAAGCTCGGGACTCCAGAAAGGCTTTCTTT. Protein: CSVEARDSRKAFF. The rearrangement joins TRBV29-1 to TRBJ1-1; TRBD1 is a possible D gene (5 bases). This CDR3 has 13 amino acids. Per germline, CDR1 SQVTM and CDR2 ANQGSEA. Trimming took off 1 base at V and 11 bases at J, with 17 bases between the two ends.

This clonotype was detected a few times. The chain joins TRBV6-1 to TRBJ2-2; D ambiguous. The CDR3 totals 16 residues. Deletions cut 4 bases from V and 4 bases from J, with 16 bases between. From germline, CDR1 is MNHNS and CDR2 SASEGT. CDR3 sequence reads: CASSAPVRRGTGELFF. For the CDR3, the DNA is TGTGCCAGCAGTGCCCCGGTAAGGCGCGGCACCGGGGAGCTGTTTTTT.

This chain connects TRBV6-1 to TRBJ2-3; no reliable D call. V dropped 3 bases and J dropped 8 bases, with 6 bases sitting between them. The germline V gene encodes CDR1 MNHNS and CDR2 SASEGT. The CDR3 is 11 residues long. CDR3 DNA sequence: TGTGCCAGCAGTGACAGTAGTACGCAGTATTTT. Its translation is CASSDSSTQYF.

This sequence joins TRBV20-1 and TRBJ2-2, with 10 bases lining up with TRBD1. CDR3 length: 16 amino acids. Germline CDR1 DFQATT, CDR2 SNEGSKA (reference sequence). The ends lost 0 bases at V and 1 base at J; junction bases unmatched: 2. CDR3 loop: CSARDDRGLNTGELFF. The CDR3 nucleotides read TGCAGTGCTAGAGATGACAGGGGGCTGAACACCGGGGAGCTGTTTTTT.